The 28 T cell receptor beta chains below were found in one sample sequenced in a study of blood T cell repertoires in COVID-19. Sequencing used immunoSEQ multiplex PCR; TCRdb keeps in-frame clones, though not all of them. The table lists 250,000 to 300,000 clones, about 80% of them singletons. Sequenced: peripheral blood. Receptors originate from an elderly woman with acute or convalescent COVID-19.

The CDR3 DNA sequence: TGTGCCAGCAGCTCTCCACAGGGGGCGCGGGATGGCTACACCTTC. The encoded protein is CASSSPQGARDGYTF. This chain joins TRBV7-9 and TRBJ1-2; 9 bases map to TRBD1. This CDR3 comprises 15 residues. V gave up 4 bases and J gave up 6 bases; unmatched junction bases: 9. Germline CDR1 reads SEHNR; CDR2 reads FQNEAQ (reference sequence).

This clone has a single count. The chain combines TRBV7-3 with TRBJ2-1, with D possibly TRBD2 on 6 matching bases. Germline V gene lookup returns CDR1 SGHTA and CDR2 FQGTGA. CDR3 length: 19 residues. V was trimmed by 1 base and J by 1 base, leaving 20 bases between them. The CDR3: CASSLRGGAPTRSYNEQFF. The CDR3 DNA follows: TGTGCCAGCAGCTTAAGGGGCGGGGCCCCTACAAGGTCCTACAATGAGCAGTTCTTC.

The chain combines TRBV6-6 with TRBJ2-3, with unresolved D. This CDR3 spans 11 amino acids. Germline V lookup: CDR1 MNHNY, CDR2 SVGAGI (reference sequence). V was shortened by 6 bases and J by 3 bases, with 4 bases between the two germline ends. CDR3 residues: CASSATDTQYF. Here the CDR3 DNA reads TGTGCCAGCAGCGCGACAGATACGCAGTATTTT.

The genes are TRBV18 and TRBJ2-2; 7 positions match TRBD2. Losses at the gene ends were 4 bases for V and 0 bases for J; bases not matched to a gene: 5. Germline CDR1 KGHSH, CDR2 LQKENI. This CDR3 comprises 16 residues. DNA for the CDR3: TGTGCCAGCTCACAAGCGGGGACGGCGAACACCGGGGAGCTGTTTTTT. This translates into CASSQAGTANTGELFF.

The CDR3 loop reads CASSLEGGLSGNTIYF. Written as DNA, the CDR3 is TGTGCCAGCAGCTTAGAGGGGGGACTATCTGGAAACACCATATATTTT. The V call is TRBV7-2, the J call TRBJ1-3; a possible D gene is TRBD1 (6 bases). The CDR3 runs to 16 residues. With 1 base removed from V and 1 base from J, the gap between germline ends came to 11 bases. Germline assignment: CDR1 SGHTA and CDR2 FQGNSA.

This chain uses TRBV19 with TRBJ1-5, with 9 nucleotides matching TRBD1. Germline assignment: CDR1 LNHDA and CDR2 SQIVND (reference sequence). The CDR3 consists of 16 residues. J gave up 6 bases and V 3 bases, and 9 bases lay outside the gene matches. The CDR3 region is CASSILGTGMTQPQHF. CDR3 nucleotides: TGTGCCAGTAGTATCCTAGGGACAGGGATGACTCAGCCCCAGCATTTT.

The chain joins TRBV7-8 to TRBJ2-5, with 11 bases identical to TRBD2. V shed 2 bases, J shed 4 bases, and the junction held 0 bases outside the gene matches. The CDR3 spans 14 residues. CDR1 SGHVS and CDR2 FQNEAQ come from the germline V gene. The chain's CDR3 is CASSLLAGGETQYF. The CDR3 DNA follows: TGTGCCAGCAGCTTACTAGCGGGGGGAGAGACCCAGTACTTC.

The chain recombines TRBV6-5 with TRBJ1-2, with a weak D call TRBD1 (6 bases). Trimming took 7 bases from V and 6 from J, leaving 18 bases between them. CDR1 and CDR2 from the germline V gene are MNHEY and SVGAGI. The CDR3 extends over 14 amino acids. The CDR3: CASTNPDRFDGYTF. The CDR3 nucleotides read TGTGCCAGCACTAACCCAGACAGGTTCGATGGCTACACCTTC.

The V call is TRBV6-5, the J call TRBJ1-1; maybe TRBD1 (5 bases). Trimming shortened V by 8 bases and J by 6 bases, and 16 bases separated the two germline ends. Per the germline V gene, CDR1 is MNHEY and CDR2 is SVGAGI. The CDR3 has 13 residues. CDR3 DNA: TGTGCCAGCCTGGTCGGGGGAGGAGCTGAAGCTTTCTTT. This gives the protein CASLVGGGAEAFF.

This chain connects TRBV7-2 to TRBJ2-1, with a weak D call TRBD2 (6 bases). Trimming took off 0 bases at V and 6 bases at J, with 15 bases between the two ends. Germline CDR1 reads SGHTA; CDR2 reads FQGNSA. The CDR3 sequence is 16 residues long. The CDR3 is CASSLAPLAPGNEQFF. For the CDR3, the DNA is TGTGCCAGCAGCTTAGCGCCGCTAGCGCCCGGCAATGAGCAGTTCTTC. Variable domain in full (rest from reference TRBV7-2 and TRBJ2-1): GAGVSQSPSNKVTEKGKDVELRCDPISGHTALYWYRQSLGQGLEFLIYFQGNSAPDKSGLPSDRFSAERTGGSVSTLTIQRTQQEDSAVYLCASSLAPLAPGNEQFFGPGTRLTVL.

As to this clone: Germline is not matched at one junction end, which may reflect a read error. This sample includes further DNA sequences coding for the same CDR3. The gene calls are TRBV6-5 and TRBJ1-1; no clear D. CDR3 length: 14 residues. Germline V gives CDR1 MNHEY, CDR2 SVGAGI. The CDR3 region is CASSYSVRNTEAFF. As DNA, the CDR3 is TGTGCTAGCAGTTATTCAGTCAGGAACACTGAAGCTTTCTTT.

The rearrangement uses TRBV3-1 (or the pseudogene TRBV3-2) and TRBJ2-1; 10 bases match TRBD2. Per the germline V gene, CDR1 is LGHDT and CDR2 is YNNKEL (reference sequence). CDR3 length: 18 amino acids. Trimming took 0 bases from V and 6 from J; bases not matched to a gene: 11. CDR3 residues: CASSQDRSSGSIINEQFF. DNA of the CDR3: TGTGCCAGCAGCCAAGATAGATCTAGCGGGAGTATTATCAATGAGCAGTTCTTC.

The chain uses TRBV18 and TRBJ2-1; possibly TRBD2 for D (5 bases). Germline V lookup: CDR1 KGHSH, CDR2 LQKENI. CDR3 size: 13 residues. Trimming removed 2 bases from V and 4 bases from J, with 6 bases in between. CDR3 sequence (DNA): TGTGCCAGCTCACCAGGACTGTACAATGAGCAGTTCTTC. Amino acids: CASSPGLYNEQFF.

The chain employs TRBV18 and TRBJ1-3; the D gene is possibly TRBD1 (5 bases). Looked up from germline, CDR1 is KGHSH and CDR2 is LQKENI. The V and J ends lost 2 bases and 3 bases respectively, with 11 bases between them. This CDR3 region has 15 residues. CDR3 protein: CASSPRGEGGNTIYF. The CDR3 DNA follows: TGTGCCAGCTCACCAAGGGGTGAAGGTGGAAACACCATATATTTT.

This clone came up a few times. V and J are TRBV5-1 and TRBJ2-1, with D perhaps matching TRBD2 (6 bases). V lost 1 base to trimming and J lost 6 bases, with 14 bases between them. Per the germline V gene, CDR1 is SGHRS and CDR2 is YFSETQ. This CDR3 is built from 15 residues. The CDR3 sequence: CASSLFPGDVNEQFF. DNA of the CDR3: TGCGCCAGCAGCTTGTTCCCGGGAGATGTCAATGAGCAGTTCTTC. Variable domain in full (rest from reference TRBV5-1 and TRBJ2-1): KAGVTQTPRYLIKTRGQQVTLSCSPISGHRSVSWYQQTPGQGLQFLFEYFSETQRNKGNFPGRFSGRQFSNSRSEMNVSTLELGDSALYLCASSLFPGDVNEQFFGPGTRLTVL.

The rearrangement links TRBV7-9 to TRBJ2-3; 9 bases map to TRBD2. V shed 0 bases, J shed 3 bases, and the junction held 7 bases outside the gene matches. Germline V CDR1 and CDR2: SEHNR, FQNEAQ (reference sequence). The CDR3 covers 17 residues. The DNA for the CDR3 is TGTGCCAGCAGCTTAGCGCAAGGCGGGGGGGCGACAGATACGCAGTATTTT. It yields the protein CASSLAQGGGATDTQYF.

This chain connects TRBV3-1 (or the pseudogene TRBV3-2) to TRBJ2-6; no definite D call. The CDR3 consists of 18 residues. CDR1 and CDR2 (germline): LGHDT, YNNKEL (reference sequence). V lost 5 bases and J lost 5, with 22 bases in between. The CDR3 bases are TGTGCCAGCAGCTCCACTTTGGCGGCCCTTGTCAGGGCCAACGTCCTGACTTTC. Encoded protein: CASSSTLAALVRANVLTF.

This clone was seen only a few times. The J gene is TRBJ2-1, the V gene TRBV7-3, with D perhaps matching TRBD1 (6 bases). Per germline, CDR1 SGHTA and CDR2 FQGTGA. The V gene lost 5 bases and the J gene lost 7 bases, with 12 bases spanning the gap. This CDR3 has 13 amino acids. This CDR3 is CASSPPDRNEQFF. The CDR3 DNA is TGTGCCAGCAGCCCACCCGACAGGAATGAGCAGTTCTTC.

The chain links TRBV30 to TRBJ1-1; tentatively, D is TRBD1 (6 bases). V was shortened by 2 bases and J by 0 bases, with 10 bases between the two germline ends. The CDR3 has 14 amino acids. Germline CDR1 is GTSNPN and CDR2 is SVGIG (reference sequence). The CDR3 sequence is CAWSRDTLNTEAFF. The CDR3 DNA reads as TGTGCCTGGAGTCGGGACACCCTGAACACTGAAGCTTTCTTT.

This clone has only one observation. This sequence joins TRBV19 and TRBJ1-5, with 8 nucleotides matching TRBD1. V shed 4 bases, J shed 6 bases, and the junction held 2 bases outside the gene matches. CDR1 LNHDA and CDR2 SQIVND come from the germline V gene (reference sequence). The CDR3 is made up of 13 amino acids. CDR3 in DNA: TGTGCCAGTAGTACGCAGGGGGCTCAGCCCCAGCATTTT. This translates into CASSTQGAQPQHF.

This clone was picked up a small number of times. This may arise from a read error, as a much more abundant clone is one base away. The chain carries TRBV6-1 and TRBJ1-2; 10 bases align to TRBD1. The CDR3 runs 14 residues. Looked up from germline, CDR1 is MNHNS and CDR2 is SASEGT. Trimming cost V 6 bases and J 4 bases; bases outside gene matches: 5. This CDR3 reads CASRSGTGVYGYTF. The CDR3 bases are TGTGCCAGCAGATCCGGGACAGGGGTCTATGGCTACACCTTC.

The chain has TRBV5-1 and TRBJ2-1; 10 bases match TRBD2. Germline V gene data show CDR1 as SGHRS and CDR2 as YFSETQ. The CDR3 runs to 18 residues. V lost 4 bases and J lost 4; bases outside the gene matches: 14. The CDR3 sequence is CASSKTTGLADPYNEQFF. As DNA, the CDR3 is TGCGCCAGCAGCAAAACTACCGGACTAGCGGACCCTTACAATGAGCAGTTCTTC. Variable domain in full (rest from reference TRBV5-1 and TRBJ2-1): KAGVTQTPRYLIKTRGQQVTLSCSPISGHRSVSWYQQTPGQGLQFLFEYFSETQRNKGNFPGRFSGRQFSNSRSEMNVSTLELGDSALYLCASSKTTGLADPYNEQFFGPGTRLTVL.

CDR3 protein: CASSVQGGALFF. CDR3 nucleotides: TGTGCCAGCAGCGTACAAGGGGGGGCTCTGTTCTTC. The J gene is TRBJ2-1, the V gene TRBV9, with D possibly TRBD2 on 7 matching bases. In germline, CDR1 is SGDLS, CDR2 YYNGEE. Trimming took off 1 base at V and 15 bases at J, with 14 bases between the two ends. This CDR3 contains 12 residues.

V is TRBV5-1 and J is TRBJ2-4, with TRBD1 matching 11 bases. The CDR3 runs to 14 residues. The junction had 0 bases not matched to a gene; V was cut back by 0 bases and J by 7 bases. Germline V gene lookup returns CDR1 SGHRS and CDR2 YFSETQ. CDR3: CASSLGDRGNIQYF. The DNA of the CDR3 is TGCGCCAGCAGCTTGGGGGACAGGGGGAACATTCAGTACTTC.

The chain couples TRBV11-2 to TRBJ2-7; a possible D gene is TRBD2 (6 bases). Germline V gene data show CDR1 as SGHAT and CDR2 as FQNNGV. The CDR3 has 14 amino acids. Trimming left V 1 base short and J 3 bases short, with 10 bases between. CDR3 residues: CASSLGGTHYEQYF. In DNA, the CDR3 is TGTGCCAGCAGCTTAGGGGGGACTCACTACGAGCAGTACTTC.

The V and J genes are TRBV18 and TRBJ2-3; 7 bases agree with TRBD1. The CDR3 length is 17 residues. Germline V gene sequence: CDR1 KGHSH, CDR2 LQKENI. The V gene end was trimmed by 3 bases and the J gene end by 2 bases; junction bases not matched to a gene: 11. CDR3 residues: CASSPQMAGQVTDTQYF. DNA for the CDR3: TGTGCCAGCTCACCTCAGATGGCCGGACAGGTCACAGATACGCAGTATTTT.

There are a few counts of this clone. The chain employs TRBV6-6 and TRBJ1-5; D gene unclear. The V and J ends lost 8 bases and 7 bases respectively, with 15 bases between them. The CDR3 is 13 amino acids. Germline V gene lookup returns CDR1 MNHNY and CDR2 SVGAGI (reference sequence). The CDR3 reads CASFGSGNQPQHF. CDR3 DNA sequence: TGTGCCAGCTTCGGGTCGGGGAACCAGCCCCAGCATTTT.

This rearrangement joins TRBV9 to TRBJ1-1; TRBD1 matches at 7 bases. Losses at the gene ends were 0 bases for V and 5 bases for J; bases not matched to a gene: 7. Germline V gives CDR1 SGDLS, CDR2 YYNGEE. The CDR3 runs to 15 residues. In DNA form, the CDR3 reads TGTGCCAGCAGCGTAGAGGGGGCAATTCGGACTGAAGCTTTCTTT. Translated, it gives CASSVEGAIRTEAFF.